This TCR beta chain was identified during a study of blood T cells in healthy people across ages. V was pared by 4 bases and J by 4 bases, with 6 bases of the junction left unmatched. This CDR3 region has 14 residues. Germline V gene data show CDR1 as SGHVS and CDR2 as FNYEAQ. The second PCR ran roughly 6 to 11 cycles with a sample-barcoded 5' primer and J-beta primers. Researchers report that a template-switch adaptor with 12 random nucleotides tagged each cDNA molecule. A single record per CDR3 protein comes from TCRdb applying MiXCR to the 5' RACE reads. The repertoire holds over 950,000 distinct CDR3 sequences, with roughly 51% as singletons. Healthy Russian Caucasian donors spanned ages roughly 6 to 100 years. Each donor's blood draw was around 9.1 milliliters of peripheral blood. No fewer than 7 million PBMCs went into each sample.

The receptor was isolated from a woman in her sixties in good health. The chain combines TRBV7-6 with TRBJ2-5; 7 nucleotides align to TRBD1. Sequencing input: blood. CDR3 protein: CASSYTGVGETQYF. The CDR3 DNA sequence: TGTGCCAGCAGCTACACAGGGGTGGGAGAGACCCAGTACTTC.